This T cell receptor (beta chain) emerged from a study of CD8+CD57+ T cells in acquired aplastic anemia (dated by TCRdb to 2016 to 2019). In the study overall: On average, sorted CD4+ and CD8+ cells yielded 3.2 ug of extracted DNA, with a range of about 0.17 to 27.4 ug. CD8+CD57+ expansion was defined as frequency above the mean frequency observed in healthy subjects. Overall study outcomes, separate from this receptor: No significant difference in CD8+ Simpson's diversity was found between patients and healthy controls (P=0.060). Although some 28 CD8+ CDR3 sequences were shared by patients and controls, these sequences appeared highly expressed in patients and within the immunodominant clones of patients.

Genomic DNA served as template for TCR beta VDJ combination and CDR3 sequence profiling. TCR repertoire sequencing was run on an Illumina HiSeq 2000. From the authors' description of their analysis: Repertoire assessment relied on Simpson's diversity index, CDR3 size and DJ length profiles, and TRBV/TRBJ rearrangement plots. The immunodominant clone was defined as the most abundant DNA sequence in deep sequencing data. CDR3 amino acid sequences were screened for sharing across subjects and compared with published repertoires and the VDJdb database. TCRdb handled the public reads itself, with Q25 trimming in fastp and clone calling in MiXCR, and kept productive beta chains. Rows are unified per CDR3 protein, each entry keeping the most common DNA and genes. The V and J calls were not made by the authors but by TCRdb's processing. The sample contains roughly 190,000 distinct CDR3 sequences, around 45% of them found a single time. 9.7% of the sample is in the top ten clones.

The patients picked for sequencing were ones in whom flow cytometry had shown an expansion of CD8+CD57+ cells. Severe acquired aplastic anemia was diagnosed in all patients according to International Study of Aplastic Anemia and Agranulocytosis and Camitta criteria. At the time blood was sampled, none of the patients had received any therapy. In the study, sorted CD4+ and CD8+ blood T cells from patients with severe aplastic anemia and from healthy subjects underwent deep sequencing of TCR repertoires. In the USA, patient enrollment took place under clinicaltrials.gov protocols 00001620, 01623167, 00001397, 00071045, 00081523 and 00961064. Ficoll-Paque density gradient centrifugation was used to isolate peripheral blood mononuclear cells. Before DNA was extracted, CD4+ and CD8+ T cells were sorted using either FACS or magnetic beads. For this chain, trimming is 2 bases at the V end and 8 bases at the J end, and the number of junction bases without a gene match is 11. The cysteine opens and the phenylalanine closes a CDR3 of 15 amino acids. Only the CDR3 DNA is retained, 45 bases long and in frame from the first base. CDR1 and CDR2 (MNHEY, SVGAGI) derive from the germline V gene.

Comment on this clonotype: The antigen it recognizes is unknown. A much larger clone differs by one base, so this may be a read error.

This receptor was taken from a human donor with aplastic anemia. Sequenced input: sorted CD4+, CD8+, or CD8+CD57+ T cells (not recorded which) from PBMCs. The sequence is built from TRBV6-5 and TRBJ1-2, with 7 bases matching TRBD1. This receptor has the CDR3 CASSYRPRQGDGYTF. The DNA sequence is TGTGCCAGCAGTTACCGCCCGAGACAGGGCGACGGCTACACCTTC.